A selection of T cell receptor beta chains follows, all from one sample in a study of blood T cell repertoires in COVID-19. TCRdb keeps only in-frame clones here, not all; method: immunoSEQ multiplex PCR. The repertoire holds around 450,000 clones, with 75% to 90% as singletons. Sequencing was carried out using PBMCs or T cells enriched from blood (not recorded which). The receptors derive from a young woman who had recovered from COVID-19. The CDR3 runs from the conserved cysteine through the conserved F or W. D genes are given only for firm matches. Clone size appears in some rows only: once, few, many, or a class for an expanded clone.

v_gene	d_gene	j_gene	abundance	CDR3nt	CDR3aa
TRBV30	.	TRBJ2-1	.	TGTGCCTGGAGTGTACAAGTACGGAGACTTTACAATGAGCAGTTCTTC	CAWSVQVRRLYNEQFF
TRBV7-2	.	TRBJ2-7	.	TGTGCCAGCAGCCTCCGAAGGGGCCACGAGCAGTACTTC	CASSLRRGHEQYF
TRBV12-5	.	TRBJ1-1	.	TGTGCTAGTGGTTCGATGACAGGTAACACTGAAGCTTTCTTT	CASGSMTGNTEAFF
TRBV27	TRBD1	TRBJ1-2	.	TGTGCCAGCAGACCACAGGGGGCGAGATATGGCTACACCTTC	CASRPQGARYGYTF
TRBV5-6	.	TRBJ2-5	.	TGTGCCAGCAGCTTAAGTAGGACGGGGGAACTACAAGAGACCCAGTACTTC	CASSLSRTGELQETQYF
TRBV3-1/TRBV3-2	.	TRBJ2-7	.	TGTGCCAGCAGCCCAGGACAGACCTCCTACGAGCAGTACTTC	CASSPGQTSYEQYF
TRBV19	.	TRBJ2-2	.	TGTGCCAGTAGTCATCCAGGAAAGAACACCGGGGAGCTGTTTTTT	CASSHPGKNTGELFF
TRBV7-6	TRBD2	TRBJ2-5	.	TGTGCCAGCAGCTTAGAACTCCTAGCGGGGGTGGAGACCCAGTACTTC	CASSLELLAGVETQYF
TRBV6-5	.	TRBJ2-5	.	TGTGCCAGCATAGCCGGGACAAAAGAGACCCAGTACTTC	CASIAGTKETQYF
TRBV2	.	TRBJ1-1	.	TGTGCCAGCAGACCCGTAGAGGGCACTGAAGCTTTCTTT	CASRPVEGTEAFF
TRBV11-1	.	TRBJ1-3	.	TGCCCCGGGAGTCCGAGGGGAAACACCATATATTTT	CPGSPRGNTIYF
TRBV24-1	TRBD2	TRBJ2-5	.	TGTGCCACCAGTGATTTCGAAGCGGGGGTCCATGGGACCCAGTACTTC	CATSDFEAGVHGTQYF
TRBV28	.	TRBJ2-7	.	TGTCCTCCCTACGAGCAGTACTTC	CPPYEQYF
TRBV1	.	TRBJ1-5	.	TGCACCAGCACCCACCTACTGAAAAGGGACAGGGGTAGAAGCAATCAGCCCCAGCATTTT	CTSTHLLKRDRGRSNQPQHF
TRBV3-1/TRBV3-2	TRBD2	TRBJ2-5	.	TGTGCCAGTGGGGAGGGAGAGACCCAGTACTTC	CASGEGETQYF
TRBV19	.	TRBJ2-6	.	TGTGCCAGTAGTATCGGAGACTCTGGGGCCAACGTCCTGACTTTC	CASSIGDSGANVLTF
TRBV5-4	TRBD1	TRBJ2-5	once	TGTGCCAGCAGCTTGGTCGTGAATGCCGGGACAGGGAGAGAGACCCAGTACTTC	CASSLVVNAGTGRETQYF
TRBV3-1/TRBV3-2	TRBD2	TRBJ2-3	.	TGTGCCAGCAGCCAAGAAACAGCCACTAGCGGGGGGCCTAGCACAGATACGCAGTATTTT	CASSQETATSGGPSTDTQYF
TRBV24-1	.	TRBJ1-2	.	TGTGCCACCAGTGACCCCCAGTATGGCTACACCTTC	CATSDPQYGYTF
TRBV19	.	TRBJ1-2	.	TGTGCCAGTAGTGATACAGGGATATTTAATGGTGGCTACACCTTC	CASSDTGIFNGGYTF
TRBV19	.	TRBJ1-1	.	TGTGCCTCCCAGGGTCGGACTGAAGCTTTCTTT	CASQGRTEAFF
TRBV29-1	.	TRBJ1-2	.	TGCAGCGAGAAGGCAGGGGAAGGCTACACCTTC	CSEKAGEGYTF
TRBV12-5	.	TRBJ1-1	.	TGTGCTAGTGGTTTGGTTATATCTCCGAACACTGAAGCTTTCTTT	CASGLVISPNTEAFF
TRBV7-2	TRBD2	TRBJ2-5	.	TGTGCCAGCAGCTTAGTAGCGGGGGGGGAGACCCAGTACTTC	CASSLVAGGETQYF
TRBV30	TRBD2	TRBJ2-5	.	TGTGCCTGGGCCCTCGGACTAGCGGGGGTCCAAGAGACCCAGTACTTC	CAWALGLAGVQETQYF
TRBV10-3	.	TRBJ2-1	.	TGTGCCATCAGTGGGACAGCCGGCCACTACAATGAGCAGTTCTTC	CAISGTAGHYNEQFF
TRBV2	.	TRBJ1-5	.	TGTGCCAGCAGTGAATTCGTTGGACAGCTCTCGCCCCAGCATTTT	CASSEFVGQLSPQHF
TRBV6-5	.	TRBJ1-1	.	TGTGCCAGCAGGGGCAGGGGCCATATGAACACTGAAGCTTTCTTT	CASRGRGHMNTEAFF
TRBV4-2	TRBD2	TRBJ2-4	.	TGTGCCAGCAGCCAAGGAGGGGCCGGGGGGGGCCCAAGGAACATTCAGTACTTC	CASSQGGAGGGPRNIQYF
TRBV30	TRBD1	TRBJ1-2	once	TGTGCCTGGAGGGATCCACAGGGGGCTGGCTACTATGGCTACACCTTC	CAWRDPQGAGYYGYTF
TRBV4-1	TRBD1	TRBJ1-4	once	TGCGCCAGCACCGCTGCGGGACAGGGGGGTGAAAAACTGTTTTTT	CASTAAGQGGEKLFF
TRBV3-1/TRBV3-2	TRBD2	TRBJ2-7	once	TGTGCCACCGGCCGGGGGGGCCCCTACGAGCAGTACTTC	CATGRGGPYEQYF
TRBV9	.	TRBJ2-2	.	TGTGCCAGCAGCGTAGAAAGGGGCAGGGAATTTTCTGGGGAGCTGTTTTTT	CASSVERGREFSGELFF
TRBV5-1	.	TRBJ1-1	.	TGCGCCAGCCGACAGGCCGACACTGAAGCTTTCTTT	CASRQADTEAFF
TRBV5-1	.	TRBJ2-3	.	TGCGCCAGCAGCTTGAGGGGTCGGGGGACTCACCACACAGATACGCAGTATTTT	CASSLRGRGTHHTDTQYF
TRBV30	TRBD2	TRBJ2-5	.	TGTGCCTGGAGTTCGGCGGGGGGGAGAGACCAGTACTTC	CAWSSAGGRDQYF
TRBV7-2	TRBD2	TRBJ2-3	.	TGTGCCAGCAGCTACCTAGCGGGGAACACAGATACGCAGTATTTT	CASSYLAGNTDTQYF
TRBV19	.	TRBJ2-7	few	TGTGCCAGTAGTTCGGAGGACGAGCAGTACTTC	CASSSEDEQYF
TRBV30	.	TRBJ1-6	.	TGTGCCTGGAGTGTAGATACCCGGGTCGGATCACCCCTCCACTTT	CAWSVDTRVGSPLHF
TRBV7-9	.	TRBJ1-1	.	TGTGCCAGCAGCCAAAGCGGGACGGACACTGAAGCTTTCTTT	CASSQSGTDTEAFF
TRBV19	.	TRBJ2-7	few	TGTGCCAGTAGTATAGGCCGACGGGTCGGCAACTACGAGCAGTACTTC	CASSIGRRVGNYEQYF
TRBV7-6	.	TRBJ1-4	.	TGTGCCAGCAGCCTGGAGGCAACTAATGAAAAACTGTTTTTT	CASSLEATNEKLFF
TRBV28	TRBD1	TRBJ1-2	.	TGTGCCAGCAGTTCATTCCGGGACAGGGGGCTGGGAGAAGGTGGCTACACCTTC	CASSSFRDRGLGEGGYTF
TRBV19	.	TRBJ1-4	.	TGTGCCAGTAGTTCCCGACAGGCCTCTAATGAAAAACTGTTTTTT	CASSSRQASNEKLFF
TRBV27	TRBD1	TRBJ1-1	.	TGTGCCAGCAGGGATTTTACAGGGGGCGCGAGGACTGAAGCTTTCTTT	CASRDFTGGARTEAFF
TRBV19	.	TRBJ1-2	.	TGTGCCAGTAGTATAAGACAGACCAACTATGGCTACACCTTC	CASSIRQTNYGYTF
TRBV27	TRBD1	TRBJ1-5	once	TGTGCCAGCAGTTCCGGGACAGGCCACCATTTT	CASSSGTGHHF
TRBV11-2	.	TRBJ1-4	.	TGTGCCAGCGGAATTAGACAGTCAACTAATGAAAAACTGTTTTTT	CASGIRQSTNEKLFF
TRBV30	.	TRBJ1-2	.	TGTGCCTGGAGTGGAGGCAGTCCTAATGGCTACACCTTC	CAWSGGSPNGYTF
TRBV6-6	.	TRBJ1-4	.	TGTGCCAGCAGTCCCGGCGGCTGGAATGAAAAACTGTTTTTT	CASSPGGWNEKLFF
TRBV5-1	TRBD2	TRBJ2-5	once	TGCGCCAGCAGCAGCGGGGGGCCGCGGGTAGAGACCCAGTACTTC	CASSSGGPRVETQYF
TRBV18	TRBD1	TRBJ1-2	.	TGTGCCAGCTCACCCTGGACAGGGCGTGTGGGCTACACCTTC	CASSPWTGRVGYTF
TRBV27	TRBD1	TRBJ1-2	.	TGTGCCAGCAGTTCCGACAGGGGGGCGGGCTATGGCTACACCTTC	CASSSDRGAGYGYTF
TRBV28	.	TRBJ1-2	.	TGTGCCAGCAGCAAACCTGGGACACCTAACTATGGCTACACCTTC	CASSKPGTPNYGYTF
TRBV3-1/TRBV3-2	.	TRBJ1-2	.	TGTGCCAGCAGCCCGGACAGTTCTGGCGGCTACACCTTC	CASSPDSSGGYTF
TRBV2	.	TRBJ2-7	once	TGTGCCAGCAGTCCTGACATCTACGAGCAGTACTTC	CASSPDIYEQYF